This TCR beta chain was found in a study of OX40 agonist ivuxolimab in advanced cancers. The germline CDR1 and CDR2 sequences are LNHDA and SQIVND (reference sequence). The length of the CDR3 is 16 residues. Trimming removed 6 bases from V and 0 bases from J, with 18 bases in between. A note on this clone: Its antigen is still unknown.

Findings of the study overall: The specificity for antigen of the expanded peripheral T cells was not determined.

This table comes from immunoSEQ multiplex PCR, and its TCRdb copy is limited to in-frame clones, with some not included. The sample includes over 50,000 clones, over 90% of them seen just once. The receptor was isolated from an adult with an advanced solid tumor such as melanoma, head and neck, liver or kidney cancer. Sequenced here: CD4+ or CD8+ T cells sorted from blood, sampled in a trial of the OX40 agonist ivuxolimab. This sequence joins TRBV19 and TRBJ2-7; D may be TRBD1 (6 bases). The CDR3 DNA reads as TGTGCCAGTAGCTTATCCCGGGACACTACCTCCTACGAGCAGTACTTC. Its protein product is CASSLSRDTTSYEQYF.